This record concerns one T cell receptor (beta chain) sequence. RNA totalling roughly 0.45 to 1 ug underwent reverse transcription with random hexamers. TCRdb recomputed calls from the immunoSEQ multiplex PCR reads with MiXCR, one row per CDR3 protein. Among roughly 200,000 distinct CDR3 sequences listed, 85% to 95% were seen once. The CDR3 length is 15 residues. V was trimmed by 0 bases and J by 3 bases, leaving 10 bases between them. The V gene's germline CDR1 is LGHNA and CDR2 YSLEER. This entry comes from a study of CD8 T cells in Susac syndrome. The clonotype originates from a human donor in good health. Sequencing was performed on CD4+ T cells from PBMCs. The gene calls are TRBV4-3 and TRBJ2-3; D ambiguous. The DNA for the CDR3 is TGCGCCAGCAGCCAAGATCCGGTCGAAACAGATACGCAGTATTTT. It encodes CASSQDPVETDTQYF.